The 14 T cell receptor beta chains in this list originate from one sample, sequenced in a study of blood T cell repertoires in COVID-19. The data were produced by immunoSEQ multiplex PCR, yet TCRdb's version contains in-frame clones alone and is incomplete. Of about 140,000 clones listed, about 77% are singletons. The sample taken for sequencing was peripheral blood. The receptors originated from a woman in her 50s with active or convalescent COVID-19.

The V gene is TRBV28, the J gene TRBJ1-3, with 7 positions matching TRBD1. This CDR3 spans 16 amino acids. V was clipped by 8 bases and J by 0 bases; unmatched bases: 10. Germline V gives CDR1 MDHEN, CDR2 SYDVKM. CDR3 coding DNA: TGTGCCAGCCACGGGGGTGGGGACAGCTCTGGAAACACCATATATTTT. Amino acid sequence: CASHGGGDSSGNTIYF.

Only a few counts were recorded for this clone. The rearrangement uses TRBV6-6 and TRBJ2-2; 7 bases align to TRBD2. This CDR3 has 14 residues. Germline values: CDR1 MNHNY, CDR2 SVGAGI (reference sequence). V trimming: 2 bases; J trimming: 8 bases; junction bases outside the gene matches: 5. CDR3 bases: TGTGCCAGCAGTTACCAGAGCGGGATAGGGGAGCTGTTTTTT. It specifies CASSYQSGIGELFF.

CDR3 amino acids: CSVGGDYSNYGYTF. The CDR3 DNA reads TGCAGCGTTGGAGGGGACTACTCTAACTATGGCTACACCTTC. The chain joins TRBV29-1 to TRBJ1-2; TRBD1 is a possible D gene (5 bases). Germline V gives CDR1 SQVTM, CDR2 ANQGSEA. The CDR3 covers 14 residues. V lost 4 bases and J lost 0, with 12 bases in between. The whole variable domain, filled in from reference TRBV29-1 and TRBJ1-2, reads SAVISQKPSRDICQRGTSLTIQCQVDSQVTMMFWYRQQPGQSLTLIATANQGSEATYESGFVIDKFPISRPNLTFSTLTVSNMSPEDSSIYLCSVGGDYSNYGYTFGSGTRLTVV.

CDR3 in amino acids: CASSQGVAGAYEQYF. The CDR3 region has the DNA TGCGCCAGCAGCCAAGGGGTAGCGGGAGCCTACGAGCAGTACTTC. The rearrangement uses TRBV4-3 and TRBJ2-7; 9 bases agree with TRBD2. V trimming: 1 base; J trimming: 2 bases; junction bases outside the gene matches: 3. Germline lookup yields CDR1 LGHNA and CDR2 YSLEER. The CDR3 runs 15 residues.

The chain uses TRBV18 and TRBJ2-2; a weak D match, TRBD1 (6 bases). CDR3 length: 15 amino acids. The V gene's germline CDR1 is KGHSH and CDR2 LQKENI. The V end lost 2 bases, the J end lost 0 bases, and 7 bases lay between the germline ends. In DNA form, the CDR3 reads TGTGCCAGCTCACCAGGGGGCGCGAACACCGGGGAGCTGTTTTTT. Protein product: CASSPGGANTGELFF.

CDR3 region: CASSPSLGGEGGYTF. The CDR3 DNA is TGTGCCAGCAGCCCTTCGCTAGGGGGGGAGGGTGGCTACACCTTC. The V and J genes are TRBV7-3 and TRBJ1-2; D possibly corresponds to TRBD1 (6 bases). Trimming cost V 5 bases and J 7 bases, with 20 bases left between them. This CDR3 is built from 15 residues. Looked up from germline, CDR1 is SGHTA and CDR2 is FQGTGA.

The V and J genes are TRBV28 and TRBJ1-5; D perhaps matches TRBD1 (5 bases). There are 14 residues in the CDR3. Germline CDR1 reads MDHEN; CDR2 reads SYDVKM. The germline V and J ends were trimmed by 6 bases and 4 bases, with 13 bases remaining between them. The CDR3 sequence is CASRYQGGNQPQHF. As DNA, the CDR3 is TGTGCCAGCAGGTATCAGGGTGGTAATCAGCCCCAGCATTTT.

The chain recombines TRBV2 with TRBJ1-5, with D perhaps matching TRBD1 (6 bases). Between the trimmed V and J ends, which lost 3 bases and 0 bases, there was a span of 6 bases. CDR1 is SNHLY and CDR2 is FYNNEI in the germline V gene. The CDR3 has 14 residues. Here the CDR3 reads CASSEGASNQPQHF. The CDR3 DNA reads TGTGCCAGCAGTGAGGGGGCTAGCAATCAGCCCCAGCATTTT. The full variable domain, its missing parts supplied by reference TRBV2 and TRBJ1-5, is EPEVTQTPSHQVTQMGQEVILRCVPISNHLYFYWYRQILGQKVEFLVSFYNNEISEKSEIFDDQFSVERPDGSNFTLKIRSTKLEDSAMYFCASSEGASNQPQHFGDGTRLSIL.

The V call is TRBV12-5, the J call TRBJ1-3; perhaps TRBD1 as D (5 bases). Deletions cut 0 bases from V and 9 bases from J, with 15 bases between. The CDR3 extends over 15 amino acids. The germline gives CDR1 LGHNT, CDR2 FRNRAP. CDR3 DNA: TGTGCTAGTGGTTTGGTACAAGGACACCGGTCCACCATATATTTT. Amino acid sequence: CASGLVQGHRSTIYF.

This chain links TRBV6-1 with TRBJ1-1; 8 bases fit TRBD1. Trimming took 3 bases from V and 5 from J; bases not matched to a gene: 5. The CDR3 has 14 residues. Germline-derived CDR1 and CDR2 are MNHNS and SASEGT. CDR3 DNA sequence: TGTGCCAGCAGTGATCAGGGGGCTCGGACTGAAGCTTTCTTT. Protein product: CASSDQGARTEAFF.

The chain joins TRBV2 to TRBJ1-6; TRBD1 matches at 7 bases. From germline, CDR1 is SNHLY and CDR2 FYNNEI. This CDR3 is built from 14 residues. The junction had 6 bases not matched to a gene; V was cut back by 6 bases and J by 7 bases. The CDR3 reads CASRNGDSNSPLHF. The CDR3 DNA sequence: TGTGCCAGCAGAAACGGGGACAGCAATTCACCCCTCCACTTT.

The chain links TRBV3-1 (or the pseudogene TRBV3-2) to TRBJ2-3; possible D gene TRBD1, 5 bases. Trimming removed 0 bases at V and 6 bases at J, with 13 bases between. Germline CDR1 and CDR2: LGHDT and YNNKEL (reference sequence). The CDR3 is made up of 15 amino acids. CDR3 in DNA: TGTGCCAGCAGCCAAGAGCTCTTAGGGGCGGATACGCAGTATTTT. It translates to CASSQELLGADTQYF.

J is TRBJ2-7 and V is TRBV2, with 9 bases fitting TRBD2. The CDR3 is made up of 15 amino acids. The J segment lost 2 bases and the V segment lost 6 bases, leaving 8 bases of the junction unmatched. Germline CDR1 is SNHLY and CDR2 is FYNNEI. The DNA of the CDR3 is TGTGCCAGCAGGCCAAGGACTAGCGTCCCCTACGAGCAGTACTTC. Translating gives CASRPRTSVPYEQYF.

This clone was seen once. V usage is TRBV29-1 and J usage is TRBJ2-3; TRBD2 might be the D (7 bases). The germline V gene has CDR1 SQVTM and CDR2 ANQGSEA. This CDR3 region has 14 residues. V lost 2 bases and J 0 bases, leaving 9 bases between the germline ends. This CDR3 is CSVEPGGSTDTQYF. The CDR3 DNA reads TGCAGCGTTGAACCGGGGGGCAGCACAGATACGCAGTATTTT.